The clone carrying this T cell receptor (beta chain) was counted between two and nine times. These data come from a study of cytomegalovirus exposure and HLA in healthy donors. PCR amplification relied on 60 Vbeta primers (plus 13 Jbeta primers). Data came from immunoSEQ multiplex PCR; TCRdb stores just in-frame clones and leaves some out. The sample holds around 180,000 clones, 77% seen once. Nominally healthy donors provided the samples, though records likely missed some immune exposures. Per germline, CDR1 MGHDK and CDR2 SYGVNS. Deletions cut 2 bases from V and 2 bases from J, with 17 bases between. There are 17 residues in the CDR3.

V is TRBV25-1 and J is TRBJ2-3; weak D call: TRBD2 (6 bases). Sequencing was done on a sample of PBMCs. This TCR was sampled from a woman aged 25 to 39 in good health and CMV-seropositive. In DNA, the CDR3 is TGTGCCAGCAGTGAACCACAACTCCGGGACTCCACAGATACGCAGTATTTT. This encodes CASSEPQLRDSTDTQYF.